Included here is one T cell receptor beta chain sequence, with context. Its antigen is unknown. This CDR3 region has 13 residues. V lost 3 bases and J lost 4, with 7 bases in between. CDR1 is MGHRA, CDR2 YSYEKL, per germline. A single record per CDR3 protein comes from TCRdb applying MiXCR to the 5' RACE reads. The sample has a few hundred thousand distinct CDR3 sequences, roughly 9% seen once. The data were taken from a study of identical twins. Study-wide results and limits: The same donors were not followed; conclusions instead depended on cross-sectional statistical analysis. The study found that models underestimated out-of-frame TCR alpha sharing in monozygotic twins.

The sample was naive T cells sorted from blood. The rearrangement joins TRBV4-1 to TRBJ2-1; D is uncertain. This TCR derives from a woman aged 45-59 years in good health. For the CDR3, the DNA is TGCGCCAGCAGCCAGAACATATACAATGAGCAGTTCTTC. Translated, it gives CASSQNIYNEQFF.